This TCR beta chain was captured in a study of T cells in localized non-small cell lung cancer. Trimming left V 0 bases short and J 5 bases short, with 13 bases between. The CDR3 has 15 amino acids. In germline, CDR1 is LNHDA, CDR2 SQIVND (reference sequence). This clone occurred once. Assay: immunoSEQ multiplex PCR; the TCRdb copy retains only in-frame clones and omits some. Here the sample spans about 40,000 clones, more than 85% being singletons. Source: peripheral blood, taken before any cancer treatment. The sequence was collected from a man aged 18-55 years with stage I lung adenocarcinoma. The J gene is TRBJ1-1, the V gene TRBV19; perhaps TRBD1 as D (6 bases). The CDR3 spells CASSIDKDRRTEAFF. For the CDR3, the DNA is TGTGCCAGTAGTATAGACAAAGACAGGAGAACTGAAGCTTTCTTT.